A selection of T cell receptor beta chains follows, all from one sample in a study of T cells of healthy individuals. TCRdb independently ran MiXCR on the 5' RACE reads; one entry per CDR3 protein. The sample lists 40,000 to 65,000 distinct CDR3 sequences; over 12% were seen once. Receptors were obtained from a human donor in good health. CDR3s leave out the opening cysteine and the closing phenylalanine or tryptophan. Fields, in order: V gene, J gene, clone size, CDR3 protein. Clone sizes are given selectively: once, few, many, or a class where the clone is expanded.

>TRBV9|TRBJ2-5|NA
ASSHNRISETQY
>TRBV6-2/TRBV6-3|TRBJ2-3|once
ASSYSSLSDTQY
>TRBV30|TRBJ1-6|many
AWSSLGQRNH
>TRBV9|TRBJ2-1|many
ASSVSREGSSYNEQF
>TRBV6-2/TRBV6-3|TRBJ2-1|NA
ASSYLGLAGFSSYNEQF
>TRBV29-1|TRBJ1-1|many
SVEDGANTEAF
>TRBV7-8|TRBJ2-2|many
ASSLSENTGELF
>TRBV5-1|TRBJ1-2|NA
ASSSGGYGYT
>TRBV3-1|TRBJ2-1|NA
ASTLGAYNEQF
>TRBV5-1|TRBJ2-5|NA
ASRFGTEETQY
>TRBV13|TRBJ2-3|NA
ASSRRQTSTDTQY
>TRBV11-2|TRBJ2-1|NA
ASSSTGREGKI
>TRBV5-1|TRBJ2-7|NA
ASSLSSQGPYEQY
>TRBV5-1|TRBJ2-5|few
ASSLGGLTQETQY
>TRBV29-1|TRBJ1-2|few
SVEPEERYGYT
>TRBV6-5|TRBJ1-1|many
ASSATGYTEAF
>TRBV7-2|TRBJ1-6|many
ASSSRDGYSPLH
>TRBV11-2|TRBJ2-3|many
ASSLDLLATDTQY
>TRBV20-1|TRBJ1-5|NA
SGVSGDQPQH
>TRBV2|TRBJ1-1|few
ASSPRQVIEAF
>TRBV9|TRBJ1-3|few
ASSPPSGNTIY
>TRBV20-1|TRBJ2-1|NA
SARDSSGLAGYNEQF
>TRBV9|TRBJ2-1|NA
ASSASGGSYNEQF
>TRBV24-1|TRBJ1-1|NA
ATTTGGNTEAF
>TRBV6-5|TRBJ2-5|NA
ASSYLGGAQETQY
>TRBV19|TRBJ2-7|NA
ASSISGSSYEQY
>TRBV30|TRBJ1-4|few
AWQGTLNEKLF
>TRBV29-1|TRBJ2-3|NA
SINAAGDTQY
>TRBV15|TRBJ2-5|many
ATSRGPGNGQETQY
>TRBV20-1|TRBJ2-7|NA
SARQGAYEQY
>TRBV10-3|TRBJ1-5|NA
AIGRDEQPQH
>TRBV21-1|TRBJ1-1|few
ASSKVRGQGEMNTEAF
>TRBV18|TRBJ2-7|NA
ASSPVGLGPYEQY
>TRBV19|TRBJ1-2|few
ASSQGSTNYGYT
>TRBV14|TRBJ2-1|NA
ASSQGGLEQF
>TRBV6-2/TRBV6-3|TRBJ1-1|many
ASPSEGKTAEAF
>TRBV4-3|TRBJ1-1|few
ASSQENSASNTEAF